This T cell receptor (beta chain) was profiled in a study of blood T cell repertoires in COVID-19. Study overall: Both acute and convalescent COVID-19 samples were obtained from the United States, Italy and Spain. Sources were T cells, B-cell-depleted T cells, or PBMCs; the material itself was cDNA or gDNA.

In the original workflow: Scientists estimated how many nucleated cells there were by amplifying reference gene primers. Method: immunoSEQ multiplex PCR; TCRdb's copy keeps in-frame clones and lacks some. D and trimming were read from the DNA, whereas the V and J calls and clone size are those reported in that table. The repertoire includes around 370,000 clones, around nine tenths of them detected once, and around 3.5% sits in the top ten. Per the germline V gene, CDR1 is MGHRA and CDR2 is YSYEKL. CDR3 size: 17 residues. Trimming removed 0 bases from V and 0 bases from J, with 14 bases in between. The TCR was taken from a woman between 18 and 30 years old who had recovered from COVID-19. The sequenced sample was peripheral blood. The chain has TRBV4-1 and TRBJ1-2; a weak D match, TRBD1 (5 bases). In DNA form, the CDR3 reads TGCGCCAGCAGCCAAGATCGCGGCGGGGGAGCTAACTATGGCTACACCTTC. This gives the protein CASSQDRGGGANYGYTF.